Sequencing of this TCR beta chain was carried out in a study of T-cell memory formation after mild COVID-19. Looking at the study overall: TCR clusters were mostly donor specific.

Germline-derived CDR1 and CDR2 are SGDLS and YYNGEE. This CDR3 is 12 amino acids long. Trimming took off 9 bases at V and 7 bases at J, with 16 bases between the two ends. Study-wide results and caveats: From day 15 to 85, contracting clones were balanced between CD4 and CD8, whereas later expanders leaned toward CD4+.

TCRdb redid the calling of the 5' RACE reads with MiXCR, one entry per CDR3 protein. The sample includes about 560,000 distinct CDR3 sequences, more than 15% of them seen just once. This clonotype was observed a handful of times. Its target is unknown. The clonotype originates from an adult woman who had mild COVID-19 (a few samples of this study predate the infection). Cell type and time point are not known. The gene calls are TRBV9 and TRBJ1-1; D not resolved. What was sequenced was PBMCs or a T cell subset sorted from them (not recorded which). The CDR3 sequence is CATQPPLGEAFF. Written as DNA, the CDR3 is TGTGCCACTCAGCCCCCTCTGGGTGAAGCTTTCTTT.